This record covers a single T cell receptor beta chain. This clonotype has just a few counts. Its antigen remains unidentified. Base qualities are not at hand, and no much larger clone is one base apart. The sample's treatment or condition label, in plain terms: allogeneic hematopoietic cell transplantation with graft depleted of TCRalphabeta T cells and CD19 B cells. The children who served as transplant recipients had been given grafts of TCRalphabeta/CD19-depleted allogeneic hematopoietic cells. The entry originates in a study of T-cell reconstitution after alpha-beta-depleted transplantation in children (dated by TCRdb to 2016 to 2018). With respect to the entire study: Using TCR repertoire profiling, the study followed T-cell immune reconstitution in a quantitative way in children after TCRalphabeta/CD19-depleted allogeneic hematopoietic cell transplantation.

Measured from the cysteine to the phenylalanine, the CDR3 is 15 residues long. Only the CDR3 part of the read is kept: 45 bases, read in frame from the first base. V loses 0 bases of germline sequence and J loses 7 bases, and the interval between the two ends is 12 bases. From a lookup of the germline V gene (reference sequence), CDR1 and CDR2 are LGHDT and YNNKEL. The library was obtained by PCR. The listed sequencing device is Illumina HiSeq 2500. TCR library preparation used molecular barcoding, with unique molecular identifiers applied to normalize quantification of the TCRbeta repertoire. The public reads were reanalyzed by TCRdb: fastp trimming at Q25, MiXCR alignment, in-frame beta chains only. Merged by CDR3 protein, the rows form single entries marked with the most common genes and DNA. Here the sample has about 500,000 distinct CDR3 sequences; about an eighth occur a single time. Of the sample, about 14% falls within the top ten clones.

General findings and caveats noted by the study authors: In some patients, the high TCRbeta diversity seen at day 60 was put down to recipient T cells and intrathymic progenitors that had survived conditioning. The apparently early recovery of alphabetaT-cell counts about two months after transplant reportedly depended on only several hundred rapidly expanded clones that came from non-depleted graft cells. Over subsequent months, a decline in hyperexpanded clone frequencies was noted, and after one year, T-cell counts and TCRbeta diversity were mostly ascribed to newly produced T cells.

This receptor was obtained from a female patient under 10 years old who had a stem cell transplant for aplastic anemia, so the T cells may come from the graft donor. This chain is built from TRBV3-1 and TRBJ2-2, with the identity of the D gene unclear. The sequences come from PBMCs, mostly from graft donor cells, collected 180 days after TCRalphabeta/CD19-depleted stem cell transplant. The nucleotide sequence is TGTGCCAGCAGCCAAGATAAGGTGATAGGCGGGGAGCTGTTTTTT. Its translation reads: CASSQDKVIGGELFF.